The clone carrying this TCR beta chain was seen only a few times. Its matching antigen is unknown. CDR1 and CDR2 (germline): DFQATT, SNEGSKA (reference sequence). This CDR3 region has 13 residues. J lost 11 bases, V lost 1 base, and 5 bases had no gene match. An equimolar mix of two oligonucleotides served as the beta constant-region primer for TRBC1 and TRBC2. The ligated cDNA underwent four PCR rounds using SP2 and nested alpha and beta constant-region primers. An oligonucleotide with the SP2 primer and a 12-nucleotide UMI was ligated to the cDNA 3' end. TCRdb independently ran MiXCR on the UMI-ligation and nested PCR reads; one entry per CDR3 protein. The sample holds tens of thousands of distinct CDR3 sequences, about 10% seen once. Cells stained for CD3, CD4, CD8, CD45RA and CD27 were sorted into four subsets. These data originate in a study of naive and memory T cell subsets. Notes on the study in general: Possibly reflecting memory cells re-expressing CD45RA, a few larger clonotypes occurred in naive repertoires, especially CD8.

Material: naive CD4+ T cells from blood. This sequence originates from a human donor in good health. The genes are TRBV20-1 and TRBJ1-1, with 12 nucleotides matching TRBD1. The CDR3 coding sequence is TGCAGTGCTAGAGGGGGACAGGGGGCGCATGCTTTCTTT. Its protein product is CSARGGQGAHAFF.